This entry features one T cell receptor beta chain sequence. The CDR3 loop spans 14 amino acids. Trimming at V came to 6 bases and at J to 3 bases, leaving 4 bases not matched to a gene. Germline values: CDR1 MNHEY, CDR2 SMNVEV (reference sequence). The record originates from a study of technical replicates of blood from several donors. Clones were read by immunoSEQ multiplex PCR, and TCRdb kept only the in-frame ones, dropping some. The sample comprises 55,000 to 75,000 clones, 92% of which are singletons, and less than 0.5% rests with the top ten. This TCR came from a human donor in good health. This chain connects TRBV27 to TRBJ2-7; 11 bases line up with TRBD2. Sequenced material: T cells isolated from PBMCs. This CDR3 is CASSPLAGDYEQYF. In nucleotides, the CDR3 is TGTGCCAGCAGCCCACTAGCGGGAGACTACGAGCAGTACTTC.